One T cell receptor (beta chain) is described in this entry. CDR3 length equals 15 residues. Per germline, CDR1 SGHRS and CDR2 YFSETQ. V lost 6 bases and J lost 3; bases outside the gene matches: 8. This sample is part of a study of blood T cell repertoires in COVID-19. Looking at the study overall: Samples came from the United States, Italy and Spain, spanning acute and convalescent COVID-19. In each case, the material was cDNA or gDNA derived from T cells, B-cell-depleted T cells, or PBMCs.

In the original processing: Estimated nucleated cell counts came from reference gene primer amplification. Profiling relied on immunoSEQ multiplex PCR, and the TCRdb table lists in-frame clones only, not all of them. D and trimming come from the DNA, and the V and J calls and clone size come from that table. The table includes 30,000 to 40,000 clones, approximately 85% detected once. This sequence joins TRBV5-1 and TRBJ2-3; 9 bases align to TRBD1. Sequenced sample: peripheral blood. The receptor was isolated from a man aged 55 to 70 with active or convalescent COVID-19. The CDR3 DNA reads TGCGCCAGCAAATTAACAGGGGGCAGGACAGATACGCAGTATTTT. Protein sequence: CASKLTGGRTDTQYF.